This entry is about one T cell receptor beta chain. This entry comes from a study of T cell changes during pregnancy in multiple sclerosis. V shed 0 bases and J shed 3 bases, with 9 bases lying between them. The CDR3 extends over 15 amino acids. Germline CDR1 is MGHRA and CDR2 is YSYEKL. The protocol was immunoSEQ multiplex PCR, while the TCRdb copy is restricted to in-frame clones and leaves out a portion. The top ten hold roughly 1.1% of the sample, which has tens of thousands of clones, about nine tenths seen once. This sequence joins TRBV4-1 and TRBJ2-1, with D perhaps TRBD1 (5 bases). This specimen consisted of peripheral blood, obtained after pregnancy. The source is a female donor in good health, enrolled as a control in a pregnancy study. CDR3 coding DNA: TGCGCCAGCAGCCAAGAAGGCCAGGGCTACAATGAGCAGTTCTTC. This gives the protein CASSQEGQGYNEQFF.